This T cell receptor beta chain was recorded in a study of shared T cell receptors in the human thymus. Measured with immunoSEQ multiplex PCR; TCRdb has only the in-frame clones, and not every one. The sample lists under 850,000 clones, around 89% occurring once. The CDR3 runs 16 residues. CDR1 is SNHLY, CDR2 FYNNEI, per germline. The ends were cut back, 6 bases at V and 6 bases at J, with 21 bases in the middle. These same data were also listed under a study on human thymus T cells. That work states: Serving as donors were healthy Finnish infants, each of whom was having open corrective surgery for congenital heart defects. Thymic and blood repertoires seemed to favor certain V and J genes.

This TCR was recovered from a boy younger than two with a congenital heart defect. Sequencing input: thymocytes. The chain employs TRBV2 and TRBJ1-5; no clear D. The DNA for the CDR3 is TGTGCCAGCAGCGACGATACAGAGGGTGGTAGTCAGCCCCAGCATTTT. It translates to CASSDDTEGGSQPQHF.